The next 31 T cell receptor beta chains were all read from a single sample in a study of cytomegalovirus exposure and HLA in healthy donors. Primers for the PCR totalled 60 Vbeta and 13 Jbeta. Repertoires were generated with immunoSEQ multiplex PCR, while TCRdb's copy carries only in-frame clones and drops some. The sample lists under 150,000 clones, over 60% occurring once. Sequencing used PBMCs. These receptors were collected from a man aged 18 to 30 in good health and CMV-seropositive.

The gene calls are TRBV7-2 and TRBJ2-7; 8 bases align to TRBD1. J gave up 7 bases and V 2 bases, and 7 bases lay outside the gene matches. CDR1 is SGHTA, CDR2 FQGNSA, per germline. The CDR3 loop spans 14 amino acids. The CDR3 here is CASSLLGQGGEQYF. CDR3 coding DNA: TGTGCCAGCAGCTTATTAGGACAGGGCGGGGAGCAGTACTTC.

The V gene is TRBV6-1, the J gene TRBJ1-2, with 7 bases lining up with TRBD1. Trimming took 6 bases from V and 4 from J; bases not matched to a gene: 8. CDR3 length equals 14 residues. CDR1 is MNHNS and CDR2 is SASEGT in the germline V gene. The CDR3 DNA is TGTGCCAGCAGGGTTGACAGGGTCCCCTATGGCTACACCTTC. It yields the protein CASRVDRVPYGYTF.

The chain links TRBV2 to TRBJ1-5, with a possible D match to TRBD1 (5 bases). Germline V CDR1 and CDR2: SNHLY, FYNNEI. The CDR3 loop spans 15 amino acids. Trimming stripped 5 bases from V and 3 bases from J, with 14 bases between. This CDR3 reads CASSLSPGNNQPQHF. The CDR3 bases are TGTGCCAGCAGTTTAAGCCCAGGGAACAATCAGCCCCAGCATTTT.

V usage is TRBV7-9 and J usage is TRBJ1-4, with 7 nucleotides matching TRBD1. Germline-derived CDR1 and CDR2 are SEHNR and FQNEAQ (reference sequence). This CDR3 comprises 17 residues. Trimming removed 0 bases from V and 3 bases from J; junction bases left unmatched: 7. The CDR3, as DNA: TGTGCCAGCAGCTTAGCCCCCGGGGGACAGCCTAATGAAAAACTGTTTTTT. Translation gives CASSLAPGGQPNEKLFF.

The rearrangement joins TRBV10-3 to TRBJ2-7; D is perhaps TRBD2 (5 bases). Looked up from germline, CDR1 is ENHRY and CDR2 is SYGVKD. Deletions cut 3 bases from V and 4 bases from J, with 13 bases between. The CDR3 loop spans 14 amino acids. The CDR3 here is CAISEGPSPYEQYF. The CDR3 DNA is TGTGCCATCAGTGAAGGTCCTAGCCCGTACGAGCAGTACTTC.

The chain couples TRBV7-8 to TRBJ1-2, with 10 bases aligning to TRBD1. Unmatched junction bases numbered 9, after V lost 3 bases and J lost 5 bases. CDR3 length equals 16 residues. Germline V lookup: CDR1 SGHVS, CDR2 FQNEAQ. DNA of the CDR3: TGTGCCAGCAGCTTTTCAAGACAGGGGGCGTTATATGGCTACACCTTC. It yields the protein CASSFSRQGALYGYTF.

The chain combines TRBV6-5 with TRBJ2-5, with D possibly TRBD1 on 5 matching bases. Germline CDR1 reads MNHEY; CDR2 reads SVGAGI. The CDR3 contains 14 residues. The V gene lost 0 bases and the J gene lost 1 base, with 6 bases spanning the gap. The CDR3 coding sequence is TGTGCCAGCAGTTACTCAAGGGGCCAAGAGACCCAGTACTTC. Residues: CASSYSRGQETQYF.

The chain has TRBV6-1 and TRBJ1-2; no clear D. V was trimmed by 2 bases and J by 0 bases, leaving 10 bases between them. There are 15 residues in the CDR3. Germline CDR1 reads MNHNS; CDR2 reads SASEGT. CDR3 sequence (DNA): TGTGCCAGCAGTGAAATGTCCCTAGCTAACTATGGCTACACCTTC. It is translated as CASSEMSLANYGYTF.

The V call is TRBV10-3, the J call TRBJ1-1; D may be TRBD1 (5 bases). V lost 4 bases to trimming and J lost 4 bases, with 10 bases between them. Germline V CDR1 and CDR2: ENHRY, SYGVKD. The CDR3 is made up of 13 amino acids. The CDR3 reads CAISAGFSTEAFF. Written as DNA, the CDR3 is TGTGCCATCAGTGCAGGGTTTAGCACTGAAGCTTTCTTT.

The chain carries TRBV6-5 and TRBJ1-3; D is undetermined. The V gene lost 2 bases and the J gene lost 2 bases, with 10 bases spanning the gap. In germline, CDR1 is MNHEY, CDR2 SVGAGI. This CDR3 has 15 amino acids. The CDR3 DNA reads as TGTGCCAGCAGTTACGGGTACGGGGCTGGAAACACCATATATTTT. Residues: CASSYGYGAGNTIYF.

This clone came up once. The chain employs TRBV11-2 and TRBJ1-1; D call uncertain. This CDR3 is 12 amino acids long. Germline loops: CDR1 SGHAT, CDR2 FQNNGV. Trimming stripped 3 bases from V and 8 bases from J, with 10 bases between. Here the CDR3 reads CASSFSGREAFF. The CDR3 DNA sequence: TGTGCCAGCAGCTTCTCCGGGAGGGAAGCTTTCTTT.

The rearrangement joins TRBV7-9 to TRBJ1-1, with D unclear. V was pared by 5 bases and J by 4 bases, with 11 bases between. Per germline, CDR1 SEHNR and CDR2 FQNEAQ (reference sequence). CDR3 length: 13 amino acids. The CDR3 here is CASSPPSVTEAFF. CDR3 coding DNA: TGTGCCAGCAGCCCCCCATCGGTCACTGAAGCTTTCTTT.

This chain connects TRBV7-3 to TRBJ2-5; the match to TRBD1 covers 9 bases. The V and J ends lost 2 bases and 0 bases, in that order; junction bases with no gene match: 7. In germline, CDR1 is SGHTA, CDR2 FQGTGA. The CDR3 runs to 17 residues. The CDR3 reads CASSLGAGTGYQETQYF. CDR3 coding DNA: TGTGCCAGCAGCTTAGGGGCAGGGACAGGGTACCAAGAGACCCAGTACTTC.

This clone was seen a handful of times. The chain links TRBV6-1 to TRBJ2-1; D is unresolved. The V and J ends lost 0 bases and 6 bases respectively, with 6 bases between them. Germline loops: CDR1 MNHNS, CDR2 SASEGT. CDR3 length: 13 residues. CDR3 sequence reads: CASSEAETNEQFF. The CDR3 DNA is TGTGCCAGCAGTGAAGCGGAGACCAATGAGCAGTTCTTC.

V gene TRBV4-1 combines with J gene TRBJ1-3, with no clear D. This CDR3 region has 16 residues. V was shortened by 2 bases and J by 0 bases, with 11 bases between the two germline ends. Germline CDR1 is MGHRA and CDR2 is YSYEKL. CDR3 in DNA: TGCGCCAGCAGCCAAACCAAGTCCTACTCTGGAAACACCATATATTTT. Translating gives CASSQTKSYSGNTIYF.

This clone appeared a few times. V is TRBV5-1 and J is TRBJ1-1; 7 bases align to TRBD1. The CDR3 is 14 amino acids. V shed 6 bases, J shed 2 bases, and the junction held 7 bases outside the gene matches. Looked up from germline, CDR1 is SGHRS and CDR2 is YFSETQ. The CDR3 protein is CASTDQGGNTEAFF. As DNA, the CDR3 is TGCGCCAGCACGGACCAGGGGGGAAACACTGAAGCTTTCTTT.

This chain joins TRBV5-6 and TRBJ2-6; TRBD1 matches at 10 bases. J was trimmed by 4 bases and V by 5 bases; bases with no gene match: 15. This CDR3 comprises 19 residues. The germline gives CDR1 SGHDT, CDR2 YYEEEE. Here the CDR3 reads CASSTPGDRGRSGANVLTF. CDR3 DNA: TGTGCCAGCAGTACTCCCGGCGACAGGGGGCGATCCGGGGCCAACGTCCTGACTTTC.

This sequence joins TRBV4-1 and TRBJ2-5, with 11 nucleotides matching TRBD2. V lost 2 bases to trimming and J lost 2 bases; unmatched junction nucleotides: 4. The CDR3 runs 16 residues. Per the germline V gene, CDR1 is MGHRA and CDR2 is YSYEKL. The CDR3 sequence: CASSQRLAGNQETQYF. CDR3 DNA: TGCGCCAGCAGCCAACGACTAGCGGGGAATCAAGAGACCCAGTACTTC.

The rearrangement uses TRBV6-1 and TRBJ1-2, with no clear D. The CDR3 sequence is 15 residues long. The germline V gene encodes CDR1 MNHNS and CDR2 SASEGT. The ends were cut back, 6 bases at V and 6 bases at J, with 20 bases in the middle. CDR3 amino acids: CASSTTPTGINGYTF. As DNA, the CDR3 is TGTGCCAGCAGCACCACCCCGACGGGGATAAATGGCTACACCTTC.

The V and J genes are TRBV6-1 and TRBJ2-3, with a weak D call TRBD1 (5 bases). The CDR3 runs 12 residues. The germline V gene has CDR1 MNHNS and CDR2 SASEGT. V lost 10 bases and J lost 7, with 15 bases in between. CDR3 sequence reads: CATIKQANTQYF. CDR3 DNA: TGTGCCACCATAAAACAGGCGAATACGCAGTATTTT.

This chain links TRBV20-1 with TRBJ2-3; D gene unclear. This CDR3 has 11 amino acids. From germline, CDR1 is DFQATT and CDR2 SNEGSKA (reference sequence). The V end lost 5 bases, the J end lost 4 bases, and 7 bases lay between the germline ends. The CDR3 spells CSAQFADTQYF. CDR3 coding DNA: TGCAGTGCTCAGTTTGCAGATACGCAGTATTTT.

The chain has TRBV30 and TRBJ1-6; TRBD1 matches at 9 bases. There are 20 residues in the CDR3. Germline-derived CDR1 and CDR2 are GTSNPN and SVGIG (reference sequence). V dropped 3 bases and J dropped 2; count of bases not matched to a gene: 17. The CDR3 DNA follows: TGTGCCTGGAGGGAAGCCGACCTTAGGGACAGGGCGACCTATAATTCACCCCTCCACTTT. Its translation: CAWREADLRDRATYNSPLHF.

The V and J genes are TRBV13 and TRBJ2-7, with TRBD2 as a possible D gene (5 bases). The ends were cut back, 4 bases at V and 3 bases at J, with 10 bases in the middle. Germline loops: CDR1 PRHDT, CDR2 FYEKMQ (reference sequence). The CDR3 covers 13 residues. DNA of the CDR3: TGTGCCAGCAGCTCCCCCGGGGACTACGAGCAGTACGTC. This gives the protein CASSSPGDYEQYV.

J is TRBJ1-1 and V is TRBV5-1; D is possibly TRBD1 (5 bases). The CDR3 has 12 residues. With 2 bases removed from V and 3 bases from J, the gap between germline ends came to 5 bases. Germline CDR1 and CDR2: SGHRS and YFSETQ. The CDR3 here is CASSLQDTEAFF. CDR3 sequence (DNA): TGCGCCAGCAGCTTACAGGACACTGAAGCTTTCTTT. Using reference TRBV5-1 and TRBJ1-1 for the parts outside the CDR3, the full variable domain is KAGVTQTPRYLIKTRGQQVTLSCSPISGHRSVSWYQQTPGQGLQFLFEYFSETQRNKGNFPGRFSGRQFSNSRSEMNVSTLELGDSALYLCASSLQDTEAFFGQGTRLTVV.

The chain recombines TRBV27 with TRBJ2-6, with a weak D call TRBD2 (5 bases). The CDR3 runs to 14 residues. Germline loops: CDR1 MNHEY, CDR2 SMNVEV (reference sequence). The V and J ends lost 0 bases and 13 bases respectively, with 13 bases between them. The CDR3 is CASSLSSVPGVLTF. The CDR3 coding sequence is TGTGCCAGCAGTTTATCTTCGGTCCCGGGGGTCCTGACTTTC.

The chain links TRBV5-1 to TRBJ1-4; 9 bases are shared with TRBD1. Germline CDR1 reads SGHRS; CDR2 reads YFSETQ. J was trimmed by 8 bases and V by 4 bases; bases with no gene match: 9. The CDR3 runs 15 residues. The CDR3 region is CASSVGTGPGEKLFF. CDR3 in DNA: TGCGCCAGCAGCGTAGGGACAGGGCCAGGGGAAAAACTGTTTTTT.

The V and J genes are TRBV6-5 and TRBJ2-3; tentative D call: TRBD1 (5 bases). The CDR3 has 16 residues. V was clipped by 0 bases and J by 1 base, with 11 bases between them. Germline V gene lookup returns CDR1 MNHEY and CDR2 SVGAGI. The CDR3 DNA sequence: TGTGCCAGCAGTTACTCGAGCTCAGGGCGCACAGATACGCAGTATTTT. Its protein product is CASSYSSSGRTDTQYF.

The chain couples TRBV18 to TRBJ2-3; D is perhaps TRBD2 (5 bases). CDR3 length equals 18 residues. V lost 3 bases, J lost 0 bases, and 19 bases lay in between. Germline V gives CDR1 KGHSH, CDR2 LQKENI. The CDR3 DNA follows: TGTGCCAGCTCACCCCTAAGTAGGAGGTCGGGGAGCACAGATACGCAGTATTTT. The encoded protein is CASSPLSRRSGSTDTQYF.

This sequence joins TRBV11-3 and TRBJ2-2, with D unresolved. Germline lookup yields CDR1 SGHNT and CDR2 YENEEA. V was cut by 5 bases and J by 2 bases, with 15 bases left in between. This CDR3 region has 16 residues. In DNA form, the CDR3 reads TGTGCCAGCAGCGCGACACCCACCATTAACACCGGGGAGCTGTTTTTT. Amino acids: CASSATPTINTGELFF.

The chain joins TRBV15 to TRBJ2-5; D unclear. The V gene's germline CDR1 is LNHNV and CDR2 YYDKDF (reference sequence). This CDR3 has 12 amino acids. V was cut by 0 bases and J by 11 bases, with 10 bases left in between. The DNA of the CDR3 is TGTGCCACCAGCAGAGATCGGGTAGGACAGTACTTC. This codes for CATSRDRVGQYF.

The chain has TRBV28 and TRBJ1-1, with TRBD1 matching 7 bases. V lost 8 bases, J lost 8 bases, and 5 bases stayed unmatched. The CDR3 totals 11 residues. The germline V gene encodes CDR1 MDHEN and CDR2 SYDVKM. CDR3 protein: CASRETGEAFF. The CDR3 DNA is TGTGCCAGCCGCGAGACAGGGGAAGCTTTCTTT.